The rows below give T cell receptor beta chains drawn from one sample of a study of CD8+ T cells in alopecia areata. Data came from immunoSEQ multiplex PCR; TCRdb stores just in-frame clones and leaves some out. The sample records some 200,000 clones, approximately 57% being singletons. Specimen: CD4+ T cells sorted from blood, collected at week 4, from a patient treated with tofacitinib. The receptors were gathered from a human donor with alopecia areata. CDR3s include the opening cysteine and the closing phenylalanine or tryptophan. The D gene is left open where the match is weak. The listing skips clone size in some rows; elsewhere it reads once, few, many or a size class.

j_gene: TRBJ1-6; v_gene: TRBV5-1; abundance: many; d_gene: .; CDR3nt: TGCGCCAGCAGCTTGAATAATTCACCCCTCCACTTT; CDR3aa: CASSLNNSPLHF
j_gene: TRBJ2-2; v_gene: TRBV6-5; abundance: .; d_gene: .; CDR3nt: TGTGCCAGCACTAGGGACACCACGAACACCGGGGAGCTGTTTTTT; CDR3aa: CASTRDTTNTGELFF
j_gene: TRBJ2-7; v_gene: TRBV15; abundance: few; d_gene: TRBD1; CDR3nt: TGTGCCACCAGCAGAGGAGTCCGGGACAGGGGGTACTTC; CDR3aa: CATSRGVRDRGYF
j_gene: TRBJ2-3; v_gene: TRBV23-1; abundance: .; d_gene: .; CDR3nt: TGCGCCAGCAGTCAGCCCGGAGAGGTCACAGATACGCAGTATTTT; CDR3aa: CASSQPGEVTDTQYF
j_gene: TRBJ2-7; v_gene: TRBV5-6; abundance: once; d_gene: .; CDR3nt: TGTGCCAGCAGCTCCCGACACATTCGGGGGCAGTACTTC; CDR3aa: CASSSRHIRGQYF
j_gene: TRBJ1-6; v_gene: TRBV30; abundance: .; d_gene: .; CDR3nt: TGTGCCTCCACAGGGATCTCCTATAATTCACCCCTCCACTTT; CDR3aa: CASTGISYNSPLHF
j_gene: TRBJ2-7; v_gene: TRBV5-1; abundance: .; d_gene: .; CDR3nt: TGCGCCAGCACACCCGGGTCAACCTACGAGCAGTACTTC; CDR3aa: CASTPGSTYEQYF
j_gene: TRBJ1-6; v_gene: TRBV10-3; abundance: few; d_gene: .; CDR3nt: TGTGCCATCAGCGAGGACACCCGGAGAAGCCCACCCCTCCACTTT; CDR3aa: CAISEDTRRSPPLHF
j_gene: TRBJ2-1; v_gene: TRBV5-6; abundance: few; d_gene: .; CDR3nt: TGTGCCAGCAGCTTGGTGGCGGGTTCCTTCTCCTACAATGAGCAGTTCTTC; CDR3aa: CASSLVAGSFSYNEQFF
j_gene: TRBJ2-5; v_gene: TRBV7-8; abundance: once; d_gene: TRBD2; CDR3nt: TGTGCCAGCAGCCCCGAAGGGAGGGCTGGGGAGACCCAGTACTTC; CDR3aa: CASSPEGRAGETQYF
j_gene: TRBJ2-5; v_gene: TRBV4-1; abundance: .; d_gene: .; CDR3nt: TGCGCCAGCAGCCAAGAGGTCAGCCAAGAGACCCAGTACTTC; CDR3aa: CASSQEVSQETQYF
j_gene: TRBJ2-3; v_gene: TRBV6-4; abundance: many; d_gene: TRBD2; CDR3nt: TGTGCCAGCAGTGGCGGGGGGGCCACAGATACGCAGTATTTT; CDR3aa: CASSGGGATDTQYF
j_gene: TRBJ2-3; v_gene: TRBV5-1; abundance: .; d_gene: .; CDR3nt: TGCGCCAGCACCCAGGGCTCAAGCACAGATACGCAGTATTTT; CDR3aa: CASTQGSSTDTQYF
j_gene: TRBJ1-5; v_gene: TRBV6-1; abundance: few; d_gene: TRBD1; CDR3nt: TGTGCCAGCAGTGTGATAGGGGGGACAGGGGAAGGTGGAAATCAGCCCCAGCATTTT; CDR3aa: CASSVIGGTGEGGNQPQHF
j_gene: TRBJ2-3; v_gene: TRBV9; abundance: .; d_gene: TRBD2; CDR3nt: TGTGCCAGCAGCCCCCAAGCGGGGCCCACAGATACGCAGTATTTT; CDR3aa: CASSPQAGPTDTQYF
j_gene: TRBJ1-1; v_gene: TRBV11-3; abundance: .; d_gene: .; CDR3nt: TGTGCCAGCAGCACCCCAGGCCGCTATGAAGCTTTCTTT; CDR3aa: CASSTPGRYEAFF
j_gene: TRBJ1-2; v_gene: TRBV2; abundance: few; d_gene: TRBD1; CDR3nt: TGTGCCAGCAGCCTAAGACAGGGTGGGGTCTCGTATGGCTACACCTTC; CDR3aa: CASSLRQGGVSYGYTF
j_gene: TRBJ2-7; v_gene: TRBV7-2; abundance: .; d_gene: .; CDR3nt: TGTGCCAGCAGCGCCCCTGGCCTGGGGCACCCGGTGCAGTACTTC; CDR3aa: CASSAPGLGHPVQYF
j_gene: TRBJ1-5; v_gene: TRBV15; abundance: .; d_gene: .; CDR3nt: TGTGCCACCAGCAGAGCGTTAGGGGGAGAGTTTCAGCCCCAGCATTTT; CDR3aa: CATSRALGGEFQPQHF
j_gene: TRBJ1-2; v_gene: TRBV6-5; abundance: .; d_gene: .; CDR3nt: TGTGCCAGCAGTTACTCGAAGGGGGGCGGATATGGCTACACCTTC; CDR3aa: CASSYSKGGGYGYTF
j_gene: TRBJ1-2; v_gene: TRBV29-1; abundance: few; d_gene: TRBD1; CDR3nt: TGCAGCGTCCCCCCGGGACAGGGAAACTATGGCTACACCTTC; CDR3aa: CSVPPGQGNYGYTF
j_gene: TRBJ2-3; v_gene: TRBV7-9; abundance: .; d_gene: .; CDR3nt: TGTGCCAGCAGCCCACCGGGAAGATCCACAGATACGCAGTATTTT; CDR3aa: CASSPPGRSTDTQYF
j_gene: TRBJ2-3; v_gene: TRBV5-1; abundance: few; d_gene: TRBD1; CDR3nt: TGCGCCAGCAGCTTGGGACAGGGGGCCCCAGATACGCAGTATTTT; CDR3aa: CASSLGQGAPDTQYF
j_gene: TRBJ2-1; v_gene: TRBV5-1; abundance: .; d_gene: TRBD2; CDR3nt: TGCGCCAGCAGCTTACTAGCGGGGGGGCCTGGTAGTGAGCAGTTCTTC; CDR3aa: CASSLLAGGPGSEQFF
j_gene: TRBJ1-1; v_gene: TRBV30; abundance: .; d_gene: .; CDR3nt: TGTGCCTGGAGTTCAAAACGTGGAAGGGTGACAGACCCGAGAACTGAAGCTTTCTTT; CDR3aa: CAWSSKRGRVTDPRTEAFF
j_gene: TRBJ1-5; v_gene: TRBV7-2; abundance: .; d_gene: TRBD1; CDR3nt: TGTGCCAGTGCCAGACAGGGGAATCAGCCCCAGCATTTT; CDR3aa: CASARQGNQPQHF
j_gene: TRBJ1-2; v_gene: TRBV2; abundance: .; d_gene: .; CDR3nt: TGTGCCAGCAGCGCCGCCGGCTATGGCTACACCTTC; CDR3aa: CASSAAGYGYTF
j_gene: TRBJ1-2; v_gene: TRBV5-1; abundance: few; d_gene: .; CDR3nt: TGCGCCAGCAGCCCCCGACAGGCGCTTGGTCGAGGCTACACCTTC; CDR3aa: CASSPRQALGRGYTF
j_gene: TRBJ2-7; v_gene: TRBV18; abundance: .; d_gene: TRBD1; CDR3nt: TGTGCCAGCTCACCTTTCAGGGGGAGCTCCTACGAGCAGTACTTC; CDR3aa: CASSPFRGSSYEQYF
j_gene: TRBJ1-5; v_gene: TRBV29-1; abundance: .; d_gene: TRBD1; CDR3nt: TGCAGCGCAGGGGGGGGCAATCAGCCCCAGCATTTT; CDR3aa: CSAGGGNQPQHF
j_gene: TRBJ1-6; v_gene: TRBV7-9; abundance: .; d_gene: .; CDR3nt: TGTGCCAGCAGCTTTGGGCAGGGGAATTCACCCCTCCACTTT; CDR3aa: CASSFGQGNSPLHF
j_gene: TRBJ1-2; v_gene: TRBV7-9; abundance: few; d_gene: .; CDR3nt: TGTGCCACCTGGGGCTACACCTTC; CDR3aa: CATWGYTF
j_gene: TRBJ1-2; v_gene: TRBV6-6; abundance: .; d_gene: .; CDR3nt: TGTGCCAGCAGTTCCCGGTACGGTGGCTACACCTTC; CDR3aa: CASSSRYGGYTF
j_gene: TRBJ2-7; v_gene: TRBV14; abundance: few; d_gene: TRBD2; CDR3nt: TGTGCCAGCAGCCCTCCCCCGGGGGGTCCCTACGAGCAGTACTTC; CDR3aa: CASSPPPGGPYEQYF
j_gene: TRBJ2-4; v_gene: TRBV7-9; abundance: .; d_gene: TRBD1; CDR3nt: TGTGCCAGCAGCTTATTCGGGACAGACAAAAACATTCAGTACTTC; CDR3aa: CASSLFGTDKNIQYF
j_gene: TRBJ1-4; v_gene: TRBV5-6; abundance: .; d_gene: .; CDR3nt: TGTGCCAGCAGCTTGGTAGAAGGACGTGATGAAAAACTGTTTTTT; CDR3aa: CASSLVEGRDEKLFF
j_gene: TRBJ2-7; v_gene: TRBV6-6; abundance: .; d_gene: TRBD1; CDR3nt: TGTGCCAGCAGTTACCAAAGACAGGGTGCCGAGCAGTACTTC; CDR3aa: CASSYQRQGAEQYF
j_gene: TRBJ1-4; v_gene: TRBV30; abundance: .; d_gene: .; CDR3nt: TGTGCCTGGAGTACCGGGATGGATGAAAAACTGTTTTTT; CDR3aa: CAWSTGMDEKLFF
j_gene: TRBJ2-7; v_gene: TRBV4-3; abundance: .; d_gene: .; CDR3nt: TGCGCCAGCAGCCCCGGGACTCATGCCTACGAGCAGTACTTC; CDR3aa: CASSPGTHAYEQYF
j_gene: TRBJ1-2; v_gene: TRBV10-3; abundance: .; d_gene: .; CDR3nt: TGTGCCATCAGTGAGCCACCGTACATCTATGGCTACACCTTC; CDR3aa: CAISEPPYIYGYTF
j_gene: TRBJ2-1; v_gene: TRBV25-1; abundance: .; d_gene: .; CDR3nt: TGTGCCAGCAGTGAGGCTCGGTACAATGAGCAGTTCTTC; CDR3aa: CASSEARYNEQFF